This TCR beta chain was documented in a study of early T cells in non-severe SARS-CoV-2 infection. Background on the study: The sequenced material was bulk RNA from unsorted whole blood, and its chains were unpaired. Broader study findings: Matches to VDJdb favored anti-spike CD8 responses and missed private and CD4 specificities.

One entry per CDR3 protein, called by TCRdb with MiXCR from the 5' RACE reads. Among some 60,000 distinct CDR3 sequences listed, 10% to 15% were seen once. This CDR3 contains 17 residues. Trimming took 3 bases from V and 0 from J, leaving 15 bases between them. CDR1 is SEHNR, CDR2 FQNEAQ, per germline (reference sequence). The sample holds many counts of this clonotype. Its antigen is still unknown. The receptor was isolated from an adult who was a healthcare worker with PCR-confirmed SARS-CoV-2 infection or an uninfected control (not recorded which). The chain couples TRBV7-9 to TRBJ1-5; the D gene is possibly TRBD1 (5 bases). Sequenced material: whole blood, taken at baseline. This chain's CDR3 is CASSFAGGEHSNQPQHF. In DNA, the CDR3 is TGTGCCAGCAGCTTCGCCGGAGGGGAGCATAGCAATCAGCCCCAGCATTTT.